This T cell receptor (beta chain) is drawn from a study of Graves' ophthalmopathy and Graves' hyperthyroidism. Amplification targeted the TCR beta CDR3 regions, with RNA transcripts as the source material. The first-round RT-PCR employed HTBI primers together with the Qiagen OneStep RT-PCR kit. A multiplex PCR was then performed as the second round. TCRdb re-called the multiplex PCR reads with MiXCR, one entry per CDR3 protein. Altogether about 48,000 distinct CDR3 sequences are present, around half being singletons, with the ten largest covering 23%. Germline CDR1 and CDR2: DFQATT and SNEGSKA (reference sequence). CDR3 length: 15 residues. About this clonotype itself: The germline gene is not matched at one end of the junction; a read error may be the cause.

This clonotype originated in an adult man with Graves' ophthalmopathy. The chain uses TRBV20-1 and TRBJ1-1; 9 nucleotides align to TRBD1. Sequenced sample: peripheral blood. Here the CDR3 DNA reads TGCAGTGCTGGATTGACAGGGGGTTGGAACACTGAGGCTTTCTTT. Its translation: CSAGLTGGWNTEAFF.